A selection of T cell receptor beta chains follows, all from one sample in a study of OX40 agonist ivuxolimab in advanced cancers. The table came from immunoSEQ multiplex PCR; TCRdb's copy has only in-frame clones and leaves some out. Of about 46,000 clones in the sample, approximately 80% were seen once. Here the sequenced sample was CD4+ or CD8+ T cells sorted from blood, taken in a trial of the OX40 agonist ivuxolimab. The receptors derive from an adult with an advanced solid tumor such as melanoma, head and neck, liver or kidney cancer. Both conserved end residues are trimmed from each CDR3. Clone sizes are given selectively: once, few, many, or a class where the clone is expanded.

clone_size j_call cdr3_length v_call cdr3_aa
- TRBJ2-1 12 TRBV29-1 SVIGGSSYNEQF
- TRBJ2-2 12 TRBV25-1 ASGGQSNTGELF
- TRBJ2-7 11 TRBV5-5 ASSLQGAYEQY
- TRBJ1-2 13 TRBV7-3 ASSLTLQGSYGYT
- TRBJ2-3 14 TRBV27 ASSFEGMVGGDTQY
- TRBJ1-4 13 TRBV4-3 ASSQPSGDGEKLF
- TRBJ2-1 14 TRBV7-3 ASSLIAGVKHNEQF
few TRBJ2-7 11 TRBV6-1 ASRHRDSYEQY
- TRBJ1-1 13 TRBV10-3 AISPRQQGITEAF
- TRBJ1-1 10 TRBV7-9 ASSFQGAEAF
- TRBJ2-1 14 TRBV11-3 ASSLEASGRANEQF
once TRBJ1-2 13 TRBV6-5 ASSREGQGRGGYT
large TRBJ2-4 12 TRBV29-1 SVAAELAKNIQY
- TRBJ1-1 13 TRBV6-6 ASSFPMQGNTEAF
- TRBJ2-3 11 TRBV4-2 ASSPRTTDTQY
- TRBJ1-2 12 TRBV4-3 ASSQDGDRGGYT
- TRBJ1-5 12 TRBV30 AWSVVGGDQPQH
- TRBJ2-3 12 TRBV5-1 ASSLASSTDTQY
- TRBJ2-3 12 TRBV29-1 SVGTGDVTDTQY
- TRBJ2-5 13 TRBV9 ASSTRGVYQETQY
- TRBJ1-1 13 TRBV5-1 ASSQSPTGVTEAF
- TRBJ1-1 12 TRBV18 ASSTGGPGVEAF
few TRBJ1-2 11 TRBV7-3 ASSPPSGFGYT
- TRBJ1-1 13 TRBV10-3 AISVRDSLNTEAF
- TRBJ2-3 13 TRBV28 ASSRGTSGTDTQY
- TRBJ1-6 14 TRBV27 ASSLRAGQGMTPLH
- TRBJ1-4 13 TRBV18 ASSLYASTNEKLF
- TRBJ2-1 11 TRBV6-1 ASRTSGGNEQF
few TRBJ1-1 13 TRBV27 ASSLQGQTNTEAF
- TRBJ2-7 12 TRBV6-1 ASSFRTGTYEQY
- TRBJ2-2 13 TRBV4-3 ASSQGAANTGELF
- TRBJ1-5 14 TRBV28 ASSSLTGGDGQPQH
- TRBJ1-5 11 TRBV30 AWSGQREQPQH
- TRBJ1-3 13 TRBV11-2 ASSSAATGGNTIY
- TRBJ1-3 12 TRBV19 ASRSGNSGNTIY
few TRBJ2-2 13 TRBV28 ASRVLAPNTGELF
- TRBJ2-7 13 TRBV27 ASSLFPGRDDEQY
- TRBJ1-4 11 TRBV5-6 ASSRDYGEKLF
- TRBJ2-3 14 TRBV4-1 ASSTLDMGLRGTQY
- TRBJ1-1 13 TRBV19 ASRRTGTLNTEAF